Listed below are T cell receptor beta chains from one sample, sequenced in a study of blood T cell dynamics during melanoma immunotherapy. Sequenced by immunoSEQ multiplex PCR; TCRdb stores in-frame clones only, minus some. This sample has a few hundred clones, with around 82% found just once. Source: central memory CD8+ T cells from blood, taken from a patient treated with checkpoint blockade. These receptors were taken from a human donor with melanoma. CDR3s include the opening cysteine and the closing phenylalanine or tryptophan. A D gene is named only where the DNA matches it firmly. Clone size appears in some rows only: once, few, many, or a class for an expanded clone.

J gene	V gene	D gene	clone size	CDR3 DNA	CDR3 protein
TRBJ1-2	TRBV15	NA	few	TGTGCCACCTCGGACAGAGCTAACTATGGCTACACCTTC	CATSDRANYGYTF
TRBJ1-1	TRBV19	NA	NA	TGTGCCAGTAGTATACGGTGGGGGGTTGACACTGAAGCTTTCTTT	CASSIRWGVDTEAFF
TRBJ1-1	TRBV13	NA	NA	TGTGCCAGCAGCCAAAGATCTGTCGAAGCTTTCTTT	CASSQRSVEAFF
TRBJ2-3	TRBV28	TRBD2	NA	TGTGCCAGCAGCCCGGGACTAGCGGGAGAAACTATGACAGATACGCAGTATTTT	CASSPGLAGETMTDTQYF
TRBJ2-6	TRBV9	NA	NA	TGTGCCAGCAGCGTATCAGCTGGGGCCAACGTCCTGACTTTC	CASSVSAGANVLTF
TRBJ2-7	TRBV30	TRBD1	NA	TGTGCCTGGTGCTCCGGGACAGGGGTCCAGGAGCAGTACTTC	CAWCSGTGVQEQYF
TRBJ2-7	TRBV28	NA	once	TGTGCCAGCAGTTTCACCGGACTGGGCGTGGAGCAGTACTTC	CASSFTGLGVEQYF
TRBJ1-5	TRBV4-3	NA	few	TGCGCCAGCAGCCAAGACCGGTCATCTTATCAGCCCCAGCATTTT	CASSQDRSSYQPQHF
TRBJ2-3	TRBV6-1	TRBD1	NA	TGTGCCAGCAGTGAAGGGGGACAGGGTCCCACAGATACGCAGTATTTT	CASSEGGQGPTDTQYF
TRBJ1-5	TRBV19	NA	NA	TGTGCCAGTACCTCGGCCCTTGGGGGTCAGCCCCAGCATTTT	CASTSALGGQPQHF
TRBJ2-7	TRBV4-3	NA	NA	TGCGCCAGCAGCCAAGATCGCAGGACAGTAGTCGAGCAGTACTTC	CASSQDRRTVVEQYF
TRBJ1-2	TRBV2	NA	few	TGTGCCAGCAGGACAGTGGGGATTAACTATGGCTACACCTTC	CASRTVGINYGYTF
TRBJ2-3	TRBV10-1	TRBD1	NA	TGCGCCAGCAGTGAACCCCGACAGGGGGCCGGAGATACGCAGTATTTT	CASSEPRQGAGDTQYF
TRBJ2-1	TRBV27	NA	NA	TGTGCCAGCAGTTTATCGGCGGGGACTGAGCAGTTCTTC	CASSLSAGTEQFF
TRBJ2-3	TRBV6-4	TRBD2	NA	TGTGCCAGCAGTGACTCGGGGGGTAGCGGGATGGATACGCAGTATTTT	CASSDSGGSGMDTQYF
TRBJ2-3	TRBV6-4	NA	NA	TGTGCCAGCAGTGAAGGGTTTGGGGGATCAGATACGCAGTATTTT	CASSEGFGGSDTQYF
TRBJ2-7	TRBV6-1	TRBD2	NA	TGTGCCAGCAGCGAGGGACTAAACTACGAGCAGTACTTC	CASSEGLNYEQYF
TRBJ2-7	TRBV5-4	NA	NA	TGTGCCAGCAGCTTCGGGCAGAGAGCTTACGAGCAGTACTTC	CASSFGQRAYEQYF
TRBJ1-2	TRBV25-1	NA	NA	TGTGCCAGCAGTGAATCCGGGGGAGGGTACTATGGCTACACCTTC	CASSESGGGYYGYTF
TRBJ2-7	TRBV11-2	NA	NA	TGTGCCAGCAGCTTAGGGGCCGACGAGCAGTACTTC	CASSLGADEQYF
TRBJ1-4	TRBV15	NA	NA	TGTGCCACCAGCAGGGATTTCGAAAAACTGTTTTTT	CATSRDFEKLFF
TRBJ1-2	TRBV11-1	NA	NA	TGTGCCAGCAGCGTAAAGACCTATGGCTACACCTTC	CASSVKTYGYTF
TRBJ2-2	TRBV9	NA	NA	TGTGCCAGCAGCATCGAGGGCGGGGAGCTGTTTTTT	CASSIEGGELFF
TRBJ1-2	TRBV5-1	TRBD1	NA	TGCGCCAGCAGCTTGGTTGGGACAGGGCCAACGGACTATGGCTACACCTTC	CASSLVGTGPTDYGYTF
TRBJ2-7	TRBV9	TRBD1	NA	TGTGCCAGCAGCCCCCGGACAGGGTTCAACGAGCAGTACTTC	CASSPRTGFNEQYF
TRBJ1-1	TRBV9	TRBD1	NA	TGTGCCAGCAGCGTAGAAGGGGGCGTTGAAGCTTTCTTT	CASSVEGGVEAFF
TRBJ2-4	TRBV5-6	NA	NA	TGTGCCAGCAGCTCAGGACAGAATCGGCAAGCCAAAAACATTCAGTACTTC	CASSSGQNRQAKNIQYF
TRBJ2-7	TRBV6-1	TRBD2	few	TGTGCCAGCAGTGAAGGACTAGCGGGAGTCTACGAGCAGTACTTC	CASSEGLAGVYEQYF
TRBJ1-3	TRBV28	NA	NA	TGTGCCAGCACTCCGCCCCGGGGACAATCATATTTT	CASTPPRGQSYF
TRBJ2-5	TRBV9	TRBD2	NA	TGTGCCAGCAGCCCTCCTCCGACTAGCGCGGGCGGAGAGACCCAGTACTTC	CASSPPPTSAGGETQYF
TRBJ2-1	TRBV7-9	NA	NA	TGTGCCAGCAGCCCATTTGCGGGAAATGAGCAGTTCTTC	CASSPFAGNEQFF
TRBJ2-7	TRBV27	TRBD2	NA	TGTGCCAGCAAATCTCGAGCGGGGAGCGACGAGCAGTACTTC	CASKSRAGSDEQYF
TRBJ2-7	TRBV28	NA	few	TGTGCCAGCAGTTCGTTCAGGGCCCCCTACGAGCAGTACTTC	CASSSFRAPYEQYF
TRBJ1-1	TRBV4-2	NA	NA	TGTGCCAGCAGCCAAGAGCCCCGCGGCGGGGCGACTGAAGCTTTCTTT	CASSQEPRGGATEAFF
TRBJ2-7	TRBV4-1	NA	few	TGCGCCAGCAGCCAAGAGGCGGGTTACGAGCAGTACTTC	CASSQEAGYEQYF
TRBJ2-2	TRBV18	NA	NA	TGTGCCAGCTCACCACCGGGACATACGAACACCGGGGAGCTGTTTTTT	CASSPPGHTNTGELFF
TRBJ2-3	TRBV6-4	NA	once	TGTGCCAGCAGTGACGGGAGCACAGATACGCAGTATTTT	CASSDGSTDTQYF
TRBJ2-5	TRBV2	NA	NA	TGTGCCAGCAGCTCAAGGCGCAACCCCCAAGAGACCCAGTACTTC	CASSSRRNPQETQYF
TRBJ2-1	TRBV9	TRBD2	NA	TGTGCCAGCAGCGTAGAGGCGGGAGTAAGTAATGAGCAGTTCTTC	CASSVEAGVSNEQFF
TRBJ2-7	TRBV5-6	NA	NA	TGTGCCAGCAGCTTTGGGGACCCTTCCTACGAGCAGTACTTC	CASSFGDPSYEQYF
TRBJ2-1	TRBV7-8	NA	NA	TGTGCCAGCAGCTTCCGGGACCACACCTACAATGAGCAGTTCTTC	CASSFRDHTYNEQFF
TRBJ2-5	TRBV30	NA	NA	TGTGCCTGGATCCGATCCGCTGAGGCCCAGTACTTC	CAWIRSAEAQYF
TRBJ2-7	TRBV11-2	NA	once	TGTGCCAGCAGCGGGGGAGTCTACGAGCAGTACTTC	CASSGGVYEQYF
TRBJ1-2	TRBV27	TRBD1	NA	TGTGCCAGCAGTTTATCGTGGGGACAGGTCTTAAACTATGGCTACACCTTC	CASSLSWGQVLNYGYTF
TRBJ2-1	TRBV27	NA	NA	TGTGCCAGCAGTTCGGAACAGCCTTTATACAATGAGCAGTTCTTC	CASSSEQPLYNEQFF
TRBJ2-1	TRBV27	TRBD1	NA	TGTGCCAGCAGTTTATCGGGACAGGGGGCTTTTAATGAGCAGTTCTTC	CASSLSGQGAFNEQFF
TRBJ2-7	TRBV7-6	TRBD2	once	TGTGCCAGCAGCTTTAGCGGGGGTTTAGGGAACGAGCAGTACTTC	CASSFSGGLGNEQYF
TRBJ1-5	TRBV7-9	NA	NA	TGTGCCAGCAGCTTAGGCTCATGGGGGGCCCAGCATTTT	CASSLGSWGAQHF
TRBJ2-3	TRBV19	NA	NA	TGTGCCAGTAGTACCCGGGGGCTCGGCACAGATACGCAGTATTTT	CASSTRGLGTDTQYF
TRBJ1-2	TRBV2	NA	NA	TGTGCCAGCAGTGTCGGTGGAGACCTCTATGGCTACACCTTC	CASSVGGDLYGYTF
TRBJ2-3	TRBV9	NA	once	TGTGCCAGCAGCTCAGCTCATATTACCTCTAGCACAGATACGCAGTATTTT	CASSSAHITSSTDTQYF
TRBJ1-1	TRBV11-1	NA	NA	TGTGCCAGCAGCCCCCCGGGGGATGCTGAAGCTTTCTTT	CASSPPGDAEAFF
TRBJ2-1	TRBV27	NA	NA	TGTGCCAGCAGACGGGGAGGAAATTGGGAGCAGTTCTTC	CASRRGGNWEQFF
TRBJ1-4	TRBV21-1	NA	NA	TGTGCCAGCAGTCCCGTGGCGAGACAGGGACCCTCCGCTAATGAAAAACTGTTTTTT	CASSPVARQGPSANEKLFF
TRBJ1-1	TRBV9	NA	NA	TGTGCCAGCAGCGGACCGACAGGAGGCACTGAAGCTTTCTTT	CASSGPTGGTEAFF
TRBJ2-5	TRBV12-5	TRBD1	NA	TGTGCTAGTGGTCAGGGACAGGGGGGGTCCCAAGAGACCCAGTACTTC	CASGQGQGGSQETQYF
TRBJ1-4	TRBV5-6	NA	once	TGTGCCAGCAGCGGCGGGATAAAAGGTGAAAAACTGTTTTTT	CASSGGIKGEKLFF
TRBJ2-7	TRBV11-3	TRBD1	NA	TGTGCCAGCAGCTTAGGTTCCGACAGGGATAACTCCTACGAGCAGTACTTC	CASSLGSDRDNSYEQYF
TRBJ2-1	TRBV27	NA	NA	TGTGCCAGCAGCGACGGACAGATCCCCAATGAGCAGTTCTTC	CASSDGQIPNEQFF
TRBJ2-3	TRBV6-9	TRBD1	NA	TGTGCCAGCAGTGGGACAGGGACGAGCACAGATGCGCAGTATTTT	CASSGTGTSTDAQYF